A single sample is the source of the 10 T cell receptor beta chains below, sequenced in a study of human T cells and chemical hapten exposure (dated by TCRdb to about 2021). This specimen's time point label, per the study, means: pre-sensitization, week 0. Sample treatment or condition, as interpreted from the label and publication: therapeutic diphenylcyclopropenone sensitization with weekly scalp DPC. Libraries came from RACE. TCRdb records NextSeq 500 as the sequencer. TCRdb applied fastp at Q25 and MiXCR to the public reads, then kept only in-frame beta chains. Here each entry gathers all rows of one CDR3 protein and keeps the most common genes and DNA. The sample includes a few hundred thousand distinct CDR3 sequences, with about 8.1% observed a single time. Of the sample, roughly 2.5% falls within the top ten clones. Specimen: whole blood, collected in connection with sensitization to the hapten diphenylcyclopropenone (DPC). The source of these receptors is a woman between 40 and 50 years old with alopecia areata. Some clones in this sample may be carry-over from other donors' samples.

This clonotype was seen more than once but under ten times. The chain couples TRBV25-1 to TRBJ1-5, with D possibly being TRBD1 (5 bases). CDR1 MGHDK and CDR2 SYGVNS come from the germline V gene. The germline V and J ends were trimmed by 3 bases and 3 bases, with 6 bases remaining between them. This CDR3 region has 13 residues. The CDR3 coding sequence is TGTGCCAGCAGTGACAGGGACAATCAGCCCCAGCATTTT. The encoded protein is CASSDRDNQPQHF.

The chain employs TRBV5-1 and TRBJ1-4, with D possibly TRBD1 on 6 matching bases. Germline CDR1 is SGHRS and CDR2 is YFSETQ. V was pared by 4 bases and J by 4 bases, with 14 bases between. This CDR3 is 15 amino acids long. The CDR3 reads CASSPQGMDNEKLFF. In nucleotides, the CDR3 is TGCGCCAGCAGCCCGCAGGGGATGGATAATGAAAAACTGTTTTTT.

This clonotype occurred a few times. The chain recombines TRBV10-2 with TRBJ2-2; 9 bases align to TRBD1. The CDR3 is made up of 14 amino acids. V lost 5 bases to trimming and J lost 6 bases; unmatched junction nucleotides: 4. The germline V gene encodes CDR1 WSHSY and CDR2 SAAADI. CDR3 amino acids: CASSPGQGPGELFF. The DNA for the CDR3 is TGCGCCAGCAGTCCGGGACAGGGCCCCGGGGAGCTGTTTTTT.

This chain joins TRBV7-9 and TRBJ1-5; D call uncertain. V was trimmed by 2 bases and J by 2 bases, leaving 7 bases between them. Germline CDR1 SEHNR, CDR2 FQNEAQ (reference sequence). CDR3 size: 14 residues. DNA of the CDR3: TGTGCCAGCAGCTTATCCAACGGCAATCAGCCCCAGCATTTT. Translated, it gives CASSLSNGNQPQHF.

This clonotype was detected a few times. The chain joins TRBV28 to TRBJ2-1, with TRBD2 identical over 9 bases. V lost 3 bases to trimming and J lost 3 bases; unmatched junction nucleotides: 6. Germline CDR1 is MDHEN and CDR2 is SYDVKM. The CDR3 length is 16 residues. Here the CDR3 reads CASSLIGTSFYNEQFF. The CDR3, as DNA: TGTGCCAGCAGTTTGATCGGGACTAGCTTCTACAATGAGCAGTTCTTC. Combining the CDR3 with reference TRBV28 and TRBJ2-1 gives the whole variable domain DVKVTQSSRYLVKRTGEKVFLECVQDMDHENMFWYRQDPGLGLRLIYFSYDVKMKEKGDIPEGYSVSREKKERFSLILESASTNQTSMYLCASSLIGTSFYNEQFFGPGTRLTVL.

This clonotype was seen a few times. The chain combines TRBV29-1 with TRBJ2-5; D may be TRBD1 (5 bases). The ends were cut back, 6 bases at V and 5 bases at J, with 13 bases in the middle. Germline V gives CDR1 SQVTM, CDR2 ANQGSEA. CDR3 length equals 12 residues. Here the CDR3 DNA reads TGCAGCGTCCCAGAAGGGGCGGAGACCCAGTACTTC. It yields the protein CSVPEGAETQYF. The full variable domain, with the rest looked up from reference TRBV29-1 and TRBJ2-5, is SAVISQKPSRDICQRGTSLTIQCQVDSQVTMMFWYRQQPGQSLTLIATANQGSEATYESGFVIDKFPISRPNLTFSTLTVSNMSPEDSSIYLCSVPEGAETQYFGPGTRLLVL.

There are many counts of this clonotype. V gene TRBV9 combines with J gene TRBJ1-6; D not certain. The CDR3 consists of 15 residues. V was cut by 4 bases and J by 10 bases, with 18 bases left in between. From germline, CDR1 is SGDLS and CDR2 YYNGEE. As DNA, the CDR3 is TGTGCCAGCAGCTCCAACCGACCCGAACCCTCACCCCTCCACTTT. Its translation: CASSSNRPEPSPLHF.

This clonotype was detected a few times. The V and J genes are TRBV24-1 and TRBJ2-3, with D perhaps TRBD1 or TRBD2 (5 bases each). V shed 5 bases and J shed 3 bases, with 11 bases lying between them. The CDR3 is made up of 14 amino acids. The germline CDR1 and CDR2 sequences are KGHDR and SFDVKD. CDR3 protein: CATSVWGSTDTQYF. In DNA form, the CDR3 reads TGTGCCACCAGTGTCTGGGGGTCGACAGATACGCAGTATTTT.

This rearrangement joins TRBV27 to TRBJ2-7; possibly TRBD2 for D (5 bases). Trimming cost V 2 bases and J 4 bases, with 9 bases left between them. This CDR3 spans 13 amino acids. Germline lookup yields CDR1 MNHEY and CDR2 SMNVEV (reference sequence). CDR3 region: CASSLGGQYEQYF. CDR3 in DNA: TGTGCCAGCAGTTTAGGCGGGCAGTACGAGCAGTACTTC.

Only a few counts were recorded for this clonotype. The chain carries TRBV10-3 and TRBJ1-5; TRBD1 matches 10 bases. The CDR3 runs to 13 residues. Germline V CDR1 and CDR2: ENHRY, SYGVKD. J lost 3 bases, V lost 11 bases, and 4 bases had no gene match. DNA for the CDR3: TGTGCCGTACGACAGGGGGCCAATCAGCCCCAGCATTTT. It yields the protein CAVRQGANQPQHF.